These T cell receptor beta chains were read from a single sample in a study of OX40 agonist ivuxolimab in advanced cancers. Profiled with immunoSEQ multiplex PCR; TCRdb holds only in-frame clones, not every one. The sample consists of tens of thousands of clones, over 80% of them appearing once. The specimen comprised CD4+ or CD8+ T cells sorted from blood, sampled in a trial of the OX40 agonist ivuxolimab. Receptors were obtained from an adult with an advanced solid tumor such as melanoma, head and neck, liver or kidney cancer. Each CDR3 is given with its conserved first and last residue. The D gene is left open where the match is weak. Clone size is not always given. Where it is, it says once, few, many or a class for expanded clones.

v_call	j_call	d_call	clone_size	cdr3_aa	cdr3_nt
TRBV28	TRBJ2-1	TRBD2	.	CASSLYPSGRMYNEQFF	TGTGCCAGCAGTTTATACCCTAGCGGGAGAATGTACAATGAGCAGTTCTTC
TRBV4-2	TRBJ2-3	TRBD2	.	CASSHLSAGGHGTDTQYF	TGTGCCAGCAGCCACCTCTCAGCGGGGGGACACGGCACAGATACGCAGTATTTT
TRBV28	TRBJ1-4	.	.	CASQGAISEKLFF	TGTGCCAGCCAGGGAGCGATTAGTGAAAAACTGTTTTTT
TRBV6-5	TRBJ1-5	.	.	CASSSRGFNQPQHF	TGTGCCAGCAGCTCCAGGGGTTTCAATCAGCCCCAGCATTTT
TRBV19	TRBJ2-7	TRBD2	.	CASSADSGGPYEQYF	TGTGCCAGTAGTGCTGATAGCGGGGGACCCTACGAGCAGTACTTC
TRBV7-2	TRBJ2-7	.	few	CASSLGVTTYEQYF	TGTGCCAGCAGCTTAGGCGTTACCACCTACGAGCAGTACTTC
TRBV18	TRBJ2-1	.	.	CASSPVRGGNEQFF	TGTGCCAGCTCACCGGTCAGAGGGGGGAATGAGCAGTTCTTC
TRBV4-1	TRBJ2-4	TRBD2	few	CASSPGLAGVAKNIQYF	TGCGCCAGCAGCCCGGGACTAGCGGGAGTGGCCAAAAACATTCAGTACTTC
TRBV2	TRBJ2-3	TRBD2	.	CASKDTSGNTDTQYF	TGTGCCAGCAAAGACACTAGCGGGAACACAGATACGCAGTATTTT
TRBV7-2	TRBJ2-2	.	few	CASSSDFGGELFF	TGTGCCAGCAGCTCAGACTTCGGCGGGGAGCTGTTTTTT
TRBV2	TRBJ2-2	TRBD2	.	CASSGLAGVRNGELFF	TGTGCCAGCAGTGGACTAGCGGGAGTAAGGAACGGGGAGCTGTTTTTT
TRBV5-1	TRBJ1-6	.	.	CASSLYGVEGHSPLHF	TGCGCCAGCAGCTTGTACGGGGTAGAGGGGCATTCACCCCTCCACTTT
TRBV19	TRBJ2-7	.	.	CASSITGQNYEQYF	TGTGCCAGTAGTATTACCGGACAGAACTACGAGCAGTACTTC
TRBV7-9	TRBJ1-6	.	.	CASSLDGTKRGSPLHF	TGTGCCAGCAGCTTGGACGGGACCAAAAGAGGTTCACCCCTCCACTTT